This T cell receptor beta chain derives from a study of cytotoxic CD8 clonotypes in ibrutinib-treated CLL (dated by TCRdb to the early 2020s). In the study overall: In this cohort, more than 14 patients were treatment-naive and ten to eleven were relapsed/refractory, while some 18 had unmutated IGHV. Responses were partial in around 25 patients and complete in 2; after median approximately 66 months follow-up, around 14 stayed in remission and approximately 12 progressed. The response samples were drawn at a median of roughly eleven months into treatment, with a range of about 6 to 40 months. On average, each sample had approximately 260,000 productive templates and 96,000 or so productive rearrangements. Of the approximately 91 people in the trial, 25 to 30 had longitudinal samples available. Cryopreserved peripheral blood mononuclear cells were collected before treatment, at response, and at either disease progression or sustained remission. Every remission and progressive disease sample was obtained while ibrutinib was still being received by the patients. Findings and caveats that apply to the study as a whole: Lymph node repertoires were not examined, and the timing of sampling was not matched between patients in sustained remission and those whose disease progressed. At baseline, clonality was higher than in age-matched healthy donors and showed a strong correlation with circulating CD8+ T-cell counts. Public clonotypes were rare and either shrank or stayed stable during treatment, and the rise in clonality at ibrutinib response reflected expansion of private clonotypes. Clonality increased at ibrutinib response, stayed stable in sustained remission, and fell back toward baseline at progression.

A MiSeq instrument was used for deep resolution sequencing, which targeted depths ranging from 1 in 1 million up to 1 in 200,000 T cells, with coverage averaging 10x for each clonotype. TCR beta libraries were generated with the immunoSEQ hsTCRB Kit. For the original study's pipeline: ImmunoSEQ Data Assistant and ImmunoSEQ Analyzer were used for data analysis, and V, D and J genes were assigned according to IMGT definitions. Clonality was computed as one minus normalized Shannon entropy of productive rearrangement frequencies, ranging from 0 to 1. Only overrepresented clonotypes making up at least 0.05% of each patient's repertoire were included in the public clonotype analysis. About twelve repertoires from age-matched healthy donors, obtained from immuneACCESS, served as clonality controls. TCRdb limited this immuneACCESS table to in-frame rearrangements with V and J called. A share of clones is missing; checked studies link under half to unresolved V genes, and the rest is unexplained. That table gives V, J and clone size, and the DNA gave D and trimming. Recorded for this sample are 160,000 or so clones; around 84% of them occurred a single time. The ten largest make up roughly 2% of the sample.

CDR3 length: 16 amino acids, cysteine to phenylalanine. Only the CDR3 part of the read is kept: 48 bases, read in frame from the first base. V loses 7 bases, J loses 9 bases, and the germline ends lie 25 bases apart. Per the germline V gene, MDHEN is the CDR1 and SYDVKM is the CDR2. This clone has a single count. This clone's antigen is unknown. No base quality information exists; no much larger clone differs at one position. The intended sense of this specimen's time point label: approximately twelve months on ibrutinib. Roughly 1.9 micrograms of genomic DNA were extracted from cryopreserved PBMCs for TCR beta library preparation. Longitudinal blood samples from CLL patients receiving ibrutinib monotherapy were subjected to high-throughput TCR beta sequencing. The patients were enrolled in a single-center, open-label phase 2 trial of ibrutinib monotherapy.

This specimen was PBMCs, taken after 12 months of ibrutinib treatment. This chain is built from TRBV28 and TRBJ1-5; matching of 6 bases hints at TRBD1 as the D gene. This receptor was obtained from a human donor with chronic lymphocytic leukemia. The DNA sequence reads TGTGCCAGCACCCCCGGAGGCCCCCTTGGGGGCTGGCCCCAGCATTTT. This is translated as CASTPGGPLGGWPQHF.